The following is a T cell receptor (beta chain) sequence with its context. As yet, its antigen is unknown. In the PCR, 60 Vbeta and 13 Jbeta primers were used. Profiling relied on immunoSEQ multiplex PCR, and the TCRdb table lists in-frame clones only, not all of them. The sample has 200,000 to 250,000 clones; just over 75% are singletons. The data stem from a study of cytomegalovirus exposure and HLA in healthy donors. Study-level information: The approximately 120 million unique TCR beta sequences, from roughly 170 million T cells, were found by an earlier analysis. General study points: Later analysis identified about 18,000 TCR beta sequences associated with HLA alleles, using a false discovery rate threshold of 0.05. Common viral pathogens (according to a later analysis) appeared linked to several of the most significant clusters. Several V segments, TRBV6-2 and TRBV6-3 among them, could not be told apart and were dropped.

Germline loops: CDR1 MNHEY, CDR2 SVGAGI. This CDR3 has 13 amino acids. Trimming shortened V by 6 bases and J by 1 base, and 9 bases separated the two germline ends. The V gene is TRBV6-5, the J gene TRBJ1-1, with a tentative D call TRBD1 (6 bases). Sequencing was performed on PBMCs. The clonotype comes from an older woman in good health and CMV-seropositive. CDR3 nucleotides: TGTGCCAGCAGCACAGGGTGGAACACTGAAGCTTTCTTT. This encodes CASSTGWNTEAFF.